Listed below are T cell receptor beta chains from one sample, sequenced in a study of T-cell reconstitution after alpha-beta-depleted transplantation in children. TCRdb itself ran the PCR reads through MiXCR, one entry per CDR3 protein. The table includes approximately 500,000 distinct CDR3 sequences, over 25% detected once. Material: PBMCs, obtained before TCRalphabeta/CD19-depleted stem cell transplant. The receptors shown here come from a boy under two years old with Wiskott-Aldrich syndrome, due to receive a stem cell transplant. CDR3s include the opening cysteine and the closing phenylalanine or tryptophan. A D gene is named only where the DNA matches it firmly. Clone size, where shown, is once, few, many, or a class for clones that have expanded.

clone size	D gene	V gene	J gene	CDR3 protein	CDR3 DNA
NA	NA	TRBV12-3/TRBV12-4	TRBJ2-1	CASSPWKGVGLGEQFF	TGTGCCAGCAGCCCCTGGAAGGGAGTGGGGCTAGGGGAGCAGTTCTTC
few	NA	TRBV10-3	TRBJ2-5	CAISQMRQQETQYF	TGTGCCATCAGTCAGATGAGGCAGCAAGAGACCCAGTACTTC
few	NA	TRBV10-3	TRBJ2-7	CAISDPSTGARDRYEQYF	TGTGCCATCAGTGATCCATCGACAGGTGCACGGGATCGGTACGAGCAGTACTTC
NA	NA	TRBV9	TRBJ1-6	CASSVDSNSPLHF	TGTGCCAGCAGCGTGGACAGTAATTCACCCCTCCACTTT
NA	NA	TRBV12-3/TRBV12-4	TRBJ2-1	CASQATDRISYNEQFF	TGTGCCAGCCAGGCTACCGACAGAATCTCCTACAATGAGCAGTTCTTC
few	NA	TRBV29-1	TRBJ2-1	CSVARGPSNEQFF	TGCAGCGTTGCCCGCGGTCCATCCAATGAGCAGTTCTTC
NA	NA	TRBV3-1	TRBJ2-7	CASSRQSWSSYEQYF	TGTGCCAGCAGCCGCCAGTCTTGGAGCTCCTACGAGCAGTACTTC
NA	NA	TRBV18	TRBJ1-6	CASSSQGFGISPLHF	TGTGCCAGCTCATCTCAGGGCTTCGGAATTTCACCCCTCCACTTT
few	NA	TRBV20-1	TRBJ2-1	CSARGIGKGYNEQFF	TGCAGTGCTAGAGGAATTGGCAAGGGATACAATGAGCAGTTCTTC
NA	NA	TRBV12-3/TRBV12-4	TRBJ1-1	CASSPWGANTEAFF	TGTGCCAGCAGCCCGTGGGGGGCGAACACTGAAGCTTTCTTT
NA	NA	TRBV10-3	TRBJ2-7	CAITSSGSSYEQYF	TGTGCCATCACCAGTAGCGGAAGCTCCTACGAGCAGTACTTC
NA	NA	TRBV5-1	TRBJ1-1	CASSLMDLDTEAFF	TGCGCCAGCAGCTTAATGGACCTAGACACTGAAGCTTTCTTT
few	NA	TRBV15	TRBJ2-2	CATSRNTGELFF	TGTGCCACCAGCAGGAACACCGGGGAGCTGTTTTTT
few	NA	TRBV3-1	TRBJ2-2	CASKLENTGELFF	TGTGCCAGCAAGCTGGAAAACACCGGGGAGCTGTTTTTT
NA	NA	TRBV20-1	TRBJ2-1	CSARMVNEQFF	TGCAGTGCTAGAATGGTGAATGAGCAGTTCTTC
few	TRBD2	TRBV12-3/TRBV12-4	TRBJ2-1	CASSSWMGGRAFNEQFF	TGTGCCAGCAGCTCTTGGATGGGCGGGAGGGCCTTTAATGAGCAGTTCTTC
NA	NA	TRBV20-1	TRBJ2-3	CSAMNRKTSTDTQYF	TGCAGTGCTATGAACCGGAAGACCAGCACAGATACGCAGTATTTT
NA	NA	TRBV5-1	TRBJ2-5	CASSLTTETQYF	TGCGCCAGCAGCTTGACAACGGAGACCCAGTACTTC
NA	NA	TRBV18	TRBJ2-3	CASSQGLAGTQYF	TGTGCCAGCTCGCAAGGCCTGGCAGGTACGCAGTATTTT
few	NA	TRBV12-3/TRBV12-4	TRBJ2-2	CASSFRVQEGAGELFF	TGTGCCAGCAGTTTCCGGGTACAGGAGGGTGCCGGGGAGCTGTTTTTT
few	TRBD2	TRBV7-6	TRBJ2-7	CASSLTSGSFGEQYF	TGTGCCAGCAGCCTGACTAGCGGGAGTTTCGGCGAGCAGTACTTC
NA	NA	TRBV28	TRBJ2-6	CASCVFSGANVLTF	TGTGCCAGCTGTGTTTTCTCTGGGGCCAACGTCCTGACTTTC
NA	NA	TRBV5-1	TRBJ2-6	CASSLDTGGANVLTF	TGCGCCAGCAGCTTGGACACCGGAGGGGCCAACGTCCTGACTTTC
NA	NA	TRBV20-1	TRBJ2-3	CSAHQGRDTQYF	TGCAGTGCCCACCAGGGCAGGGATACGCAGTATTTT
few	NA	TRBV7-2	TRBJ2-7	CASSLATGSYEQYF	TGTGCCAGCAGCTTAGCGACGGGGTCCTACGAGCAGTACTTC
NA	NA	TRBV6-2/TRBV6-3	TRBJ1-5	CASRTHTVKGNQPQHF	TGTGCCAGCAGGACGCATACGGTCAAAGGCAATCAGCCCCAGCATTTT
NA	TRBD2	TRBV6-1	TRBJ2-2	CASSDGLAGLPSGELFF	TGTGCCAGCAGTGACGGACTAGCGGGGCTCCCAAGCGGGGAGCTGTTTTTT
few	TRBD2	TRBV2	TRBJ2-1	CASSVVAGAKVYNEQFF	TGTGCCAGCAGTGTTGTGGCGGGAGCCAAGGTGTACAATGAGCAGTTCTTC
few	NA	TRBV27	TRBJ2-6	CASSSLQGTGANVLTF	TGTGCCAGCAGTTCCCTCCAGGGCACTGGGGCCAACGTCCTGACTTTC
NA	NA	TRBV25-1	TRBJ1-3	CARVDRDIGNTIYF	TGTGCCAGGGTCGACCGGGACATTGGAAACACCATATATTTT
NA	NA	TRBV5-1	TRBJ2-1	CASSLKQVPLDEQFF	TGCGCCAGCAGCTTGAAACAGGTACCCCTAGATGAGCAGTTCTTC
NA	TRBD1	TRBV12-3/TRBV12-4	TRBJ1-2	CASSTGDSVYYGYTF	TGTGCCAGTTCTACCGGGGACAGCGTTTACTATGGCTACACCTTC
few	TRBD2	TRBV20-1	TRBJ2-5	CSAEGGRETQYF	TGCAGTGCTGAGGGCGGGAGGGAGACCCAGTACTTC
few	TRBD2	TRBV20-1	TRBJ2-1	CSAQGTTKAYNEQFF	TGCAGTGCCCAAGGGACTACAAAGGCCTACAATGAGCAGTTCTTC
few	NA	TRBV5-1	TRBJ1-5	CASSLAGMDQPQHF	TGCGCCAGCAGCTTGGCAGGGATGGATCAGCCCCAGCATTTT
NA	TRBD2	TRBV12-3/TRBV12-4	TRBJ2-1	CASTSGTSGRNEQFF	TGTGCCAGCACTTCCGGGACTAGCGGGAGAAATGAGCAGTTCTTC
few	NA	TRBV29-1	TRBJ1-4	CSVRGGDEKLFF	TGCAGCGTAAGGGGGGGGGATGAAAAACTGTTTTTT
NA	NA	TRBV15	TRBJ2-2	CATSRAGAAGELFF	TGTGCCACCAGCAGAGCAGGGGCCGCCGGGGAGCTGTTTTTT
NA	TRBD2	TRBV4-1	TRBJ2-3	CASSSPGGLAGISATQYF	TGCGCCAGCAGCTCCCCGGGGGGACTAGCGGGAATTTCGGCTACGCAGTATTTT
few	NA	TRBV10-1	TRBJ2-2	CASTGRVSGELFF	TGCGCCAGCACCGGCCGCGTCTCGGGGGAGCTGTTTTTT
few	NA	TRBV20-1	TRBJ2-3	CSASAVYQPDTQYF	TGCAGTGCTTCCGCAGTCTACCAGCCAGATACGCAGTATTTT